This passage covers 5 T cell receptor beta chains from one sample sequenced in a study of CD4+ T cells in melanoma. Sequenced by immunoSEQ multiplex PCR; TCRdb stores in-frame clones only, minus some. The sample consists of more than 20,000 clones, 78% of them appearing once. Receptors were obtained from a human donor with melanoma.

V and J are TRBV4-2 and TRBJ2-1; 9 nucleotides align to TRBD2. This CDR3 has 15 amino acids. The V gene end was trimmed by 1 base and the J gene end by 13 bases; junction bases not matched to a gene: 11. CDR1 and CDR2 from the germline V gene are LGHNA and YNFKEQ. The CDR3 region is CASSQGASGAQSQFF. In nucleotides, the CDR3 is TGTGCCAGCAGCCAAGGGGCTAGCGGGGCTCAAAGTCAGTTCTTC.

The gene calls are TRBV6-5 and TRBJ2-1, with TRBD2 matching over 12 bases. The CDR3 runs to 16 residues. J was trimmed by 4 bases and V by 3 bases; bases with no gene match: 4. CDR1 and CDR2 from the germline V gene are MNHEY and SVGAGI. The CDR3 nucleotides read TGTGCCAGCAGTTATTCGACTAGCGGGGGTTACAATGAGCAGTTCTTC. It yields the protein CASSYSTSGGYNEQFF.

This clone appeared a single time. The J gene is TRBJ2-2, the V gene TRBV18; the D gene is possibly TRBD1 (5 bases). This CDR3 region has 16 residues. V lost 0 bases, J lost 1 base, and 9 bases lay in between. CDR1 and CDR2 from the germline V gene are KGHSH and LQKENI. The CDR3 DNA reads TGTGCCAGCTCACCACCGTCAAGGGGGAACACCGGGGAGCTGTTTTTT. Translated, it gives CASSPPSRGNTGELFF. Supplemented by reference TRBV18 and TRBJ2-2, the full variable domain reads NAGVMQNPRHLVRRRGQEARLRCSPMKGHSHVYWYRQLPEEGLKFMVYLQKENIIDESGMPKERFSAEFPKEGPSILRIQQVVRGDSAAYFCASSPPSRGNTGELFFGEGSRLTVL.

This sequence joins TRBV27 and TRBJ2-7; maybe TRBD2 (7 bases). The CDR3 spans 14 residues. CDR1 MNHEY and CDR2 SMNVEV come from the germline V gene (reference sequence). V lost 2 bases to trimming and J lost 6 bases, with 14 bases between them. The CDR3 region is CASSLGRGAGEQYF. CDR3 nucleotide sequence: TGTGCCAGCAGTTTAGGTCGGGGGGCAGGCGAGCAGTACTTC.

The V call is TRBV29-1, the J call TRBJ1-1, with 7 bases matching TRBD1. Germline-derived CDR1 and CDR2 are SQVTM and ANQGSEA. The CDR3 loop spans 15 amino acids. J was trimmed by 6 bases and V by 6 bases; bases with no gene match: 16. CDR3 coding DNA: TGCAGCGTGTCAGGGGGGGGGCTCGATCCGGCTGAAGCTTTCTTT. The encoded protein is CSVSGGGLDPAEAFF.